The T cell receptor (beta chain) under discussion was sequenced for a study of vaccination and CD4 T cells after COVID-19. Scientists ran DNA taken from cultured CD4+ T cells through the Oncomine TCR Beta short-read assay for sequencing. TCRdb re-called the PCR reads through MiXCR, storing one row per CDR3 protein. The sample includes 7,000 to 9,000 distinct CDR3 sequences, 45% to 55% of them seen just once. This clonotype was observed a handful of times. Antigen: not known. Indicated treatment: approximately 9-day PBMC culture with coronavirus spike peptide pools or control peptides (ViraFEST assay). One should note that the unexposed donor's CD4+ T cells were collected before the COVID-19 pandemic (2011-2018). The sample comprised CD4+ T cells from blood, cultured in vitro. This sequence originates from a human donor in good health.

CDR3 sequence (DNA): TGTGCCAGCAGTCTAGCGGGGGGGCCAGATACGCAGTATTTT. It specifies CASSLAGGPDTQYF. V usage is TRBV27 and J usage is TRBJ2-3; 12 bases match TRBD2. The V gene end was trimmed by 5 bases and the J gene end by 4 bases; junction bases not matched to a gene: 1. This CDR3 has 14 residues. Germline CDR1 and CDR2: MNHEY and SMNVEV (reference sequence).